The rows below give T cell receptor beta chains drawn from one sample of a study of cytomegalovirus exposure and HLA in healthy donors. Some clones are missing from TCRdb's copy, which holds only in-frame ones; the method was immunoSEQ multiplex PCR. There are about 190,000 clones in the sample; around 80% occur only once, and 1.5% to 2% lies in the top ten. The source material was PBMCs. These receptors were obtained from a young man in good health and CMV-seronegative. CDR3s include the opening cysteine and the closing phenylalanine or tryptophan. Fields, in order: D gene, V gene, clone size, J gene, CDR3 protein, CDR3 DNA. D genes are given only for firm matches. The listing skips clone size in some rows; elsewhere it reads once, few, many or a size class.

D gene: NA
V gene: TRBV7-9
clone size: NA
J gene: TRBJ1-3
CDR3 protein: CASSLARGGNTIYF
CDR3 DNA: TGTGCCAGCAGCTTAGCCAGGGGTGGAAACACCATATATTTT

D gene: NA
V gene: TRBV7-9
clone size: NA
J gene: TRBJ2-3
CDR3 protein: CASSSVTDTQYF
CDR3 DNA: TGTGCCAGCAGCTCCGTTACAGATACGCAGTATTTT

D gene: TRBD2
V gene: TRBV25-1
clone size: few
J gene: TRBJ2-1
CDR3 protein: CASSEVETSGTPREFF
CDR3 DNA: TGTGCCAGCAGTGAGGTCGAGACTAGCGGGACCCCTCGGGAGTTCTTC

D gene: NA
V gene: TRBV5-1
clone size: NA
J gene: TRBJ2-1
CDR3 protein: CASKWATRGNNEQFF
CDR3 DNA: TGCGCCAGCAAGTGGGCGACACGGGGGAACAATGAGCAGTTCTTC

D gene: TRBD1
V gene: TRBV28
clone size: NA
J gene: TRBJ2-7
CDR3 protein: CASRFPGDRGYEQYF
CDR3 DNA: TGTGCCAGCAGATTCCCAGGGGACAGGGGTTACGAGCAGTACTTC

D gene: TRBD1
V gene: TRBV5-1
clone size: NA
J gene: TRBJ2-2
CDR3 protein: CASSLARDRLDPNTGELFF
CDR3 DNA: TGCGCCAGCAGCTTGGCCCGGGACAGGCTTGATCCGAACACCGGGGAGCTGTTTTTT

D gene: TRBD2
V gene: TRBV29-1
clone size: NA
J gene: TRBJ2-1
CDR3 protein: CSAAGLEYNEQFF
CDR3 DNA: TGCAGCGCTGCGGGACTAGAATACAATGAGCAGTTCTTC

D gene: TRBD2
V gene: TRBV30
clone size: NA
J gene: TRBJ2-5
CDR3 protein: CAWRRGTNPAETQYF
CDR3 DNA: TGTGCCTGGAGGCGTGGGACTAACCCTGCCGAGACCCAGTACTTC

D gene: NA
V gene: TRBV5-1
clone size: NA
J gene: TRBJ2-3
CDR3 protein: CASSLTGDNLDTQYF
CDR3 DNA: TGCGCCAGCAGCTTGACCGGAGATAATTTGGATACGCAGTATTTT

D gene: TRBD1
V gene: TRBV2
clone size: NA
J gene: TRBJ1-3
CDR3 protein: CASRGQAGNTIYF
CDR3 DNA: TGTGCCAGCAGGGGACAGGCTGGAAACACCATATATTTT

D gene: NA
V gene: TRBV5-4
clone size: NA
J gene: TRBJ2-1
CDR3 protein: CAGGLNEQFF
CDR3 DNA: TGTGCCGGAGGACTCAATGAGCAGTTCTTC

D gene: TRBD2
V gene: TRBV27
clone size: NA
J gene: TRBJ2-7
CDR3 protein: CASTRLAGNYEQYF
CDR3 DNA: TGTGCCAGCACTCGACTAGCGGGGAACTACGAGCAGTACTTC

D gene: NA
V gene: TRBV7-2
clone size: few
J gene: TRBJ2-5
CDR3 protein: CASNPRGSEETQYF
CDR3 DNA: TGTGCCAGCAACCCTCGGGGGTCGGAAGAGACCCAGTACTTC

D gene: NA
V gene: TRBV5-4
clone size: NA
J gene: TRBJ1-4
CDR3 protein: CASSDRQLQNEKLFF
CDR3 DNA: TGTGCCAGCAGTGACCGACAGCTCCAAAATGAAAAACTGTTTTTT

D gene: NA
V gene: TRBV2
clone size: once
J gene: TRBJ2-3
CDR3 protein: CASSGDWGLTDTQYF
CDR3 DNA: TGTGCCAGCAGTGGGGACTGGGGCCTCACAGATACGCAGTATTTT

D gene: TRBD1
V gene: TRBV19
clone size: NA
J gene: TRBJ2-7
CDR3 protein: CASSRDRFSYEQYF
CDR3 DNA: TGTGCCAGTAGTAGGGACAGGTTCTCCTACGAGCAGTACTTC

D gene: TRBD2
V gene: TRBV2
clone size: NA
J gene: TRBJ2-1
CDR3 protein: CASSGEGREGSSYNEQFF
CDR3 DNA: TGTGCCAGCAGTGGTGAGGGAAGGGAGGGGAGCTCCTACAATGAGCAGTTCTTC

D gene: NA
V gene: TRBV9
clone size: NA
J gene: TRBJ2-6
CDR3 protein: CASSVGPYVSGANVLTF
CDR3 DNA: TGTGCCAGCAGCGTAGGTCCCTACGTCTCTGGGGCCAACGTCCTGACTTTC

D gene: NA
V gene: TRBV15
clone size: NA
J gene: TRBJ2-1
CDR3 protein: CATTGLGYNEQFF
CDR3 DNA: TGTGCCACCACGGGACTGGGCTACAATGAGCAGTTCTTC

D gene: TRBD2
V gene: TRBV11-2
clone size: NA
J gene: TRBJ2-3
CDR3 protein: CASSLGLVDTQYF
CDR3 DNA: TGTGCCAGCAGCTTGGGACTAGTAGATACGCAGTATTTT

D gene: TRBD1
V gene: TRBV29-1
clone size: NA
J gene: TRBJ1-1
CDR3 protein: CSVLNRGTVNTEAFF
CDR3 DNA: TGCAGCGTTTTGAACAGGGGGACTGTGAACACTGAAGCTTTCTTT

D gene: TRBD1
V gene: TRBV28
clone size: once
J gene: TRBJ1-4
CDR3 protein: CASSLPRGQAKF
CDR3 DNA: TGTGCCAGCAGTTTACCCCGCGGACAGGCTAAATTT

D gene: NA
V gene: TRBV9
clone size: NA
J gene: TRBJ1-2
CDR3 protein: CASSGLDRLYGYTF
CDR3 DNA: TGTGCCAGCAGCGGCCTTGACAGGCTCTATGGCTACACCTTC

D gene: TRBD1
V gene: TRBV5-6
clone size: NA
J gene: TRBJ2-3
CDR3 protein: CASSLSGGDTQYF
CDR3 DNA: TGTGCCAGCAGCTTGTCAGGGGGCGATACGCAGTATTTT

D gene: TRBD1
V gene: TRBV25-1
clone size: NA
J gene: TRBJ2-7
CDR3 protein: CASSASPGQEISYEQYF
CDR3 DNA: TGTGCCAGCAGTGCGTCCCCGGGACAGGAGATTTCCTACGAGCAGTACTTC

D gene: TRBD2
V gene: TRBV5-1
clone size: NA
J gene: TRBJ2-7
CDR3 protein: CASRAGTSFIEQYF
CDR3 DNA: TGCGCCAGCAGGGCCGGGACTAGCTTTATCGAGCAGTACTTC

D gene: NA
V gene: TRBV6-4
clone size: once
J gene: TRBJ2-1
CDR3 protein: CASKNTGGANEQFF
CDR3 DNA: TGTGCCAGCAAGAATACAGGGGGGGCCAATGAGCAGTTCTTC

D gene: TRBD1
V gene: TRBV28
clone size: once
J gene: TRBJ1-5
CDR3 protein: CASSCIQGAESNQPQHF
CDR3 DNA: TGTGCCAGCAGTTGCATTCAGGGGGCCGAAAGCAATCAGCCCCAGCATTTT

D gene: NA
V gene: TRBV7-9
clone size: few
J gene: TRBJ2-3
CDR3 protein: CASKIIGASTDTQYF
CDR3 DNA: TGTGCCAGCAAGATCATTGGGGCTAGCACAGATACGCAGTATTTT

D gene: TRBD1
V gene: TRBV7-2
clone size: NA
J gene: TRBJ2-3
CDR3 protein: CASSPDRVGTDTQYF
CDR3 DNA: TGTGCCAGCAGCCCCGACAGGGTGGGCACAGATACGCAGTATTTT

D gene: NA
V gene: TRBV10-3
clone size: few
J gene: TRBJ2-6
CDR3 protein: CAISVSSNVLTF
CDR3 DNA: TGTGCCATCAGTGTCAGTTCCAACGTCCTGACTTTC

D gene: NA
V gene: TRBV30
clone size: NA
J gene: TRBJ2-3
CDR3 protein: CAWSAGSDTQYF
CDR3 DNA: TGTGCCTGGAGCGCCGGGTCGGATACGCAGTATTTT

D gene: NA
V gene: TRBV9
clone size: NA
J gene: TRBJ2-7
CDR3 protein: CASSNSPYEQYF
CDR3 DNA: TGTGCCAGCTCGAACAGTCCCTACGAGCAGTACTTC

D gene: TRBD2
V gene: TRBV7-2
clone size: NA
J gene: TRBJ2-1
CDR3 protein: CASSLGLAGSWTYNEQFF
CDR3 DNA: TGTGCCAGCAGCTTAGGACTAGCGGGGAGTTGGACCTACAATGAGCAGTTCTTC

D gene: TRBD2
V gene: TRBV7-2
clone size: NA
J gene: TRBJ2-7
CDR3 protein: CASSLASLGLAGNNYEQYF
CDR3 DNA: TGTGCCAGCAGCTTAGCCTCGCTGGGACTAGCGGGGAACAACTACGAGCAGTACTTC

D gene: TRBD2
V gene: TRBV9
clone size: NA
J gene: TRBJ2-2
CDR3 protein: CASSVGAGDLNTGELFF
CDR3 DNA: TGTGCCAGCAGCGTAGGGGCGGGAGACCTGAACACCGGGGAGCTGTTTTTT

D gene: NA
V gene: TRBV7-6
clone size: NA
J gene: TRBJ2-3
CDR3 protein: CASSQSTGPTDTQYF
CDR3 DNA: TGTGCCAGCAGCCAAAGCACAGGGCCCACAGATACGCAGTATTTT

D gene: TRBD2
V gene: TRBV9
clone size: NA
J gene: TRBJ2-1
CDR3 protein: CASSVGLARSDEQFF
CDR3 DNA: TGTGCCAGCAGCGTGGGACTAGCCAGGTCTGATGAGCAGTTCTTC

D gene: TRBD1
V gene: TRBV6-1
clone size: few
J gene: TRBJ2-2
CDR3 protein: CASSEGQWSGELFF
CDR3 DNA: TGTGCCAGCAGTGAGGGACAGTGGAGCGGGGAGCTGTTTTTT

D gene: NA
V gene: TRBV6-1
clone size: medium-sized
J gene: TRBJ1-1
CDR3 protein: CASSELENTEAFF
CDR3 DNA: TGTGCCAGCAGTGAACTAGAGAACACTGAAGCTTTCTTT

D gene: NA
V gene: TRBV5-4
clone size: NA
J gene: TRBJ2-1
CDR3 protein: CASSLEGLYAPQFF
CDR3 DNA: TGTGCCAGCAGCTTGGAGGGGCTCTATGCACCGCAGTTCTTC

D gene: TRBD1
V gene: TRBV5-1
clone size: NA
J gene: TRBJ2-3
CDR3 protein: CASRAGGTDTQYF
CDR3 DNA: TGCGCCAGCAGGGCAGGGGGAACAGATACGCAGTATTTT

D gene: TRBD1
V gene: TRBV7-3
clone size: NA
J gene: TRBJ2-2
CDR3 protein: CASSLLTLTGADTGELFF
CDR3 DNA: TGTGCCAGCAGCCTATTGACTTTGACAGGGGCGGACACCGGGGAGCTGTTTTTT

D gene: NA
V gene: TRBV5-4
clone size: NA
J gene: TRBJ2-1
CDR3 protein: CASSQTEKGSEQFF
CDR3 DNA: TGTGCCAGCAGCCAGACAGAGAAAGGTAGCGAGCAGTTCTTC

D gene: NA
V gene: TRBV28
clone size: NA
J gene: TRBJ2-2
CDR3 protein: CASGPFSNTGELFF
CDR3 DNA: TGTGCCAGTGGGCCCTTTTCGAACACCGGGGAGCTGTTTTTT

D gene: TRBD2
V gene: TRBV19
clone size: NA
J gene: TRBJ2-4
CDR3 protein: CASSIAPTSGLAKNIQYF
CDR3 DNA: TGTGCCAGCAGTATAGCCCCAACTAGCGGGTTAGCCAAAAACATTCAGTACTTC

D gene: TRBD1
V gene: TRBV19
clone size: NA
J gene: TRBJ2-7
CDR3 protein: CASSPGTGSYEQYF
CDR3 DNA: TGTGCCAGTAGTCCGGGGACAGGGAGCTACGAGCAGTACTTC